A selection of T cell receptor beta chains follows, all from one sample in a study of T-cell memory formation after mild COVID-19. TCRdb called the 5' RACE reads again in MiXCR, with one record for every CDR3 protein. The sample carries approximately 150,000 distinct CDR3 sequences, about 5.7% recorded once. The sequenced sample consisted of PBMCs or a T cell subset sorted from them (not recorded which). These receptors were obtained from an adult woman who had mild COVID-19 (a few samples of this study predate the infection). Cell type and time point are not known. Each CDR3 is given with its conserved first and last residue. Fields, in order: D gene, clone size, J gene, V gene, CDR3 DNA, CDR3 protein. The D gene is left open where the match is weak. Clone size, where shown, is once, few, many, or a class for clones that have expanded.

>NA|many|TRBJ2-5|TRBV7-9
TGTGCCAGCAGAGCTCGGGAAGGGGAGGAGACCCAGTACTTC
CASRAREGEETQYF
>TRBD2|NA|TRBJ2-2|TRBV12-3/TRBV12-4
TGTGCCAGCAGCCCGGGACTAGCGGCTGGCGGGGAGCTGTTTTTT
CASSPGLAAGGELFF
>NA|many|TRBJ2-1|TRBV5-1
TGCGCCAGCAGCAGGGGGGGAGGGTCCTACAATGAGCAGTTCTTC
CASSRGGGSYNEQFF
>NA|NA|TRBJ1-2|TRBV7-9
TGTGCCAGCAGCTTAGCGGCAGGGGTTCATGGCTACACCTTC
CASSLAAGVHGYTF
>TRBD1|NA|TRBJ1-3|TRBV29-1
TGCAGCGCAGCGGGACAGCGCTCTGGAAACACCATATATTTT
CSAAGQRSGNTIYF
>TRBD1|NA|TRBJ1-1|TRBV12-3/TRBV12-4
TGTGCCAGCAGACCAAATGGACAGGTGAACACTGAAGCTTTCTTT
CASRPNGQVNTEAFF
>TRBD1|NA|TRBJ2-3|TRBV5-1
TGCGCCAGCAAGGACAGGGGTGAGATCACAGATACGCAGTATTTT
CASKDRGEITDTQYF
>NA|many|TRBJ2-1|TRBV12-3/TRBV12-4
TGTGCCAGCAGCCCCATGGGGGGTGGGGGGGGCGGTAATGAGCAGTTCTTC
CASSPMGGGGGGNEQFF
>NA|NA|TRBJ1-1|TRBV5-4
TGTGCCAGCAGCTTGGCCCCGTATGAAGCTTTCTTT
CASSLAPYEAFF
>TRBD2|many|TRBJ2-5|TRBV4-2
TGTGCCAGCAGCCAAGTCCCCAGCGGGGGGGACCAGACCCAGTACTTC
CASSQVPSGGDQTQYF
>NA|few|TRBJ1-4|TRBV30
TGTGCCTGGAACCAGCAGTTTAATGAAAAACTGTTTTTT
CAWNQQFNEKLFF
>NA|many|TRBJ1-6|TRBV6-2/TRBV6-3
TGTGCCAGCAGTTACCCAGGGGCTTGGTCTTATAATTCACCCCTCCACTTT
CASSYPGAWSYNSPLHF
>NA|many|TRBJ2-3|TRBV4-2
TGTGCCAGCAGCCAAGGGCGACTTCTCCAGGGCGAAGATACGCAGTATTTT
CASSQGRLLQGEDTQYF
>TRBD1|many|TRBJ2-4|TRBV7-9
TGTGCCAGCAGCTTCCCGACAGGGATTGGGGGCAAAAACATTCAGTACTTC
CASSFPTGIGGKNIQYF
>NA|few|TRBJ1-5|TRBV12-3/TRBV12-4
TGTGCCAGCAGTTTAAGGGCCGGCGACAATCAGCCCCAGCATTTT
CASSLRAGDNQPQHF
>TRBD2|many|TRBJ2-7|TRBV12-3/TRBV12-4
TGTGCCAGCAGTTCAAACGTGGGACTAGAAGGCTACGAGCAGTACTTC
CASSSNVGLEGYEQYF
>TRBD1|few|TRBJ2-1|TRBV14
TGTGCCAGCAGCAGACAGGGTAGGGTACAGTTCTTC
CASSRQGRVQFF
>NA|many|TRBJ2-7|TRBV20-1
TGCAGTGCTAGAGATCTTTTGGGGGCCACCTACGAGCAGTACTTC
CSARDLLGATYEQYF
>TRBD2|many|TRBJ2-1|TRBV7-9
TGTGCCAGCAGCTTAGTGCTAGCGGGGCCGAATTACAATGAGCAGTTCTTC
CASSLVLAGPNYNEQFF
>NA|NA|TRBJ2-7|TRBV20-1
TGCAGTGCTAGATATCTGTACGAGCAGTACTTC
CSARYLYEQYF
>NA|medium-sized|TRBJ2-1|TRBV5-1
TGCGCCAGCAGCTTTACGAGGGGCGTTAGCGATGAGCAGTTCTTC
CASSFTRGVSDEQFF
>NA|NA|TRBJ2-4|TRBV21-1
TGTGCCAGCAGCAATCCGGGCAGGGGGTGGATAGACATTCAGTACTTC
CASSNPGRGWIDIQYF
>TRBD2|many|TRBJ2-7|TRBV20-1
TGCAGTGCTGAATCCACCTTAGCGGGAGCGATCTACGAGCAGTACTTC
CSAESTLAGAIYEQYF
>NA|NA|TRBJ2-5|TRBV29-1
TGCAGCGTTGAGGCTAGCCGGGGCGAGACCCAGTACTTC
CSVEASRGETQYF
>NA|many|TRBJ2-5|TRBV5-5
TGTGCCAGCAGCCCCACCGGGACTAGGACAGGAGAGACCCAGTACTTC
CASSPTGTRTGETQYF
>NA|many|TRBJ2-5|TRBV18
TGTGCCAGCTCAGCCTTTATGGGAGAGACCCAGTACTTC
CASSAFMGETQYF
>NA|many|TRBJ2-7|TRBV5-1
TGCGCCAGCAGCTTGGACCCTAACGGTGGCTACGAGCAGTACTTC
CASSLDPNGGYEQYF
>TRBD1|NA|TRBJ2-1|TRBV19
TGTGCCAGTAGTATAACAGGGGGCGTACAGTACAATGAGCAGTTCTTC
CASSITGGVQYNEQFF
>NA|many|TRBJ2-4|TRBV4-2
TGTGCCAGCAGCCAAGAAAAGGCGGGGAAAAACATTCAGTACTTC
CASSQEKAGKNIQYF
>NA|NA|TRBJ2-7|TRBV19
TGTGCCAGTAGTATACGGGCTACGGGTAACGAGCAGTACTTC
CASSIRATGNEQYF
>NA|many|TRBJ1-5|TRBV6-2/TRBV6-3
TGTGCCAGCAGCTCCCCAACCGACATGACGTTATATCAGCCCCAGCATTTT
CASSSPTDMTLYQPQHF
>NA|many|TRBJ2-7|TRBV5-6
TGTGCCAGCAGCTTGGTACCCTCGGAGCAGTACTTC
CASSLVPSEQYF
>NA|few|TRBJ2-1|TRBV4-1
TGCGCCAGCAGCCAACCCGGGGGGGACAGATACAATGAGCAGTTCTTC
CASSQPGGDRYNEQFF
>NA|many|TRBJ2-3|TRBV5-1
TGCGCCAGCAGCTTGGGGGACCCCACAGATACGCAGTATTTT
CASSLGDPTDTQYF
>TRBD2|many|TRBJ2-1|TRBV12-3/TRBV12-4
TGTGCCAGCAGCCCCGGGACTAGCGGGAGGGTTTTTATATACAATGAGCAGTTCTTC
CASSPGTSGRVFIYNEQFF
>TRBD2|few|TRBJ2-3|TRBV20-1
TGCAGTGCTACAAACGGGAGGGGCACAGATACGCAGTATTTT
CSATNGRGTDTQYF
>NA|few|TRBJ2-3|TRBV20-1
TGCAGTGCTAGAGCGGGCAACACAGATACGCAGTATTTT
CSARAGNTDTQYF
>TRBD1|many|TRBJ1-2|TRBV6-2/TRBV6-3
TGTGCCAGCAGCCCAGAACGGACAGGGTTCTATGGCTACACCTTC
CASSPERTGFYGYTF
>NA|many|TRBJ2-5|TRBV5-1
TGCGCCAGCAGCTTCGGGGGCCCAGAGACCCAGTACTTC
CASSFGGPETQYF
>TRBD1|many|TRBJ2-1|TRBV7-8
TGTGCCAGCAGCTTAGCCGCCACAGGGGAACCCTACAATGAGCAGTTCTTC
CASSLAATGEPYNEQFF
>NA|few|TRBJ2-7|TRBV28
TGTGCCAGCAATCCGGGTTCCACGGCCGAGCAGTACTTC
CASNPGSTAEQYF
>NA|NA|TRBJ2-7|TRBV27
TGTGCCAGCAGTTTAATGTCAGGCGAGCAGTACTTC
CASSLMSGEQYF
>NA|few|TRBJ2-1|TRBV4-1
TGCGCCAGCAGCCAAGAGTCCAGCTCCTACAATGAGCAGTTCTTC
CASSQESSSYNEQFF
>TRBD2|many|TRBJ2-1|TRBV20-1
TGCAGTGCTCACAACCTACTAGCGGGAGGTTTCAATGAGCAGTTCTTC
CSAHNLLAGGFNEQFF
>NA|few|TRBJ1-1|TRBV5-1
TGCGCCAGCAGCTTCCAAGCCAGGCACACTGAAGCTTTCTTT
CASSFQARHTEAFF